A selection of T cell receptor beta chains follows, all from one sample in a study of CD8 T cells in Susac syndrome. Using its own MiXCR run on the immunoSEQ multiplex PCR reads, TCRdb lists one record per CDR3 protein. The repertoire holds roughly 190,000 distinct CDR3 sequences, approximately 94% seen once, with approximately 0.1% in the top ten. The sample comprised CD4+ T cells from PBMCs. Receptors were obtained from a human donor in good health. Both conserved end residues are part of each CDR3. D genes are given only for firm matches. Only some rows state a clone size, as once, few, many or a class for expanded clones.

j_call clone_size d_call v_call cdr3_length cdr3_aa cdr3_nt
TRBJ2-5 NA TRBD1 TRBV27 17 CASSSLLIRGNQETQYF TGTGCCAGCAGTTCCCTTTTAATCAGGGGGAACCAAGAGACCCAGTACTTC
TRBJ2-3 NA NA TRBV7-2 13 CASGGTRGDTQYF TGTGCCAGCGGAGGGACCCGGGGAGATACGCAGTATTTT
TRBJ2-5 NA TRBD1 TRBV7-2 13 CASSPRTGRAQYF TGTGCCAGCAGCCCCCGGACAGGGCGGGCCCAGTACTTC
TRBJ2-7 NA TRBD2 TRBV30 15 CAWVPRGGGSYEQYF TGTGCCTGGGTCCCTCGCGGGGGAGGATCCTACGAGCAGTACTTC
TRBJ1-2 NA NA TRBV27 17 CASSLSLRSGQAYGYTF TGTGCCAGCAGTTTAAGCCTACGATCGGGACAAGCCTATGGCTACACCTTC
TRBJ2-7 NA NA TRBV5-6 13 CASSLPHSYEQYF TGTGCCAGCAGCTTGCCTCACTCCTACGAGCAGTACTTC
TRBJ2-1 NA TRBD1 TRBV6-2/TRBV6-3 13 CATDRGGFNEQFF TGTGCCACCGACAGGGGTGGGTTCAATGAGCAGTTCTTC
TRBJ2-4 NA TRBD1 TRBV7-8 14 CASSLGTGENIQYF TGTGCCAGCAGCCTTGGGACAGGGGAAAACATTCAGTACTTC
TRBJ2-7 NA NA TRBV4-2 13 CASSQDMDYEQYF TGTGCCAGCAGCCAAGATATGGACTACGAGCAGTACTTC
TRBJ2-3 once TRBD2 TRBV20-1 16 CSASRTSGSPADTQYF TGCAGTGCTTCCCGGACTAGCGGGAGTCCAGCAGATACGCAGTATTTT
TRBJ2-3 NA NA TRBV25-1 15 CASSEPGQSTDTQYF TGTGCCAGCAGTGAACCCGGACAGAGCACAGATACGCAGTATTTT
TRBJ2-1 NA TRBD2 TRBV7-2 17 CASSSGYSGRDYNEQFF TGTGCCAGCAGCTCAGGTTATAGCGGGAGGGACTACAATGAGCAGTTCTTC
TRBJ2-5 NA TRBD2 TRBV15 15 CATSSLGAGGGTQYF TGTGCCACCAGCAGTCTGGGGGCGGGAGGGGGGACCCAGTACTTC
TRBJ2-5 NA NA TRBV13 13 CASSLGALETQYF TGTGCCAGCAGCTTAGGCGCTTTAGAGACCCAGTACTTC
TRBJ2-7 NA TRBD2 TRBV20-1 16 CSAHGLAGEYLDEQYF TGCAGTGCTCACGGACTAGCGGGAGAATACTTGGACGAGCAGTACTTC
TRBJ2-3 NA NA TRBV5-4 13 CASSQDSSDTQYF TGTGCCAGCAGCCAGGACTCCTCAGATACGCAGTATTTT
TRBJ2-1 NA NA TRBV5-1 17 CASSLGPRAISYNEQFF TGCGCCAGCAGCTTGGGGCCCCGCGCGATCTCCTACAATGAGCAGTTCTTC
TRBJ2-5 NA NA TRBV15 15 CATSAYNQQEETQYF TGTGCCACCAGCGCCTACAATCAACAAGAAGAGACCCAGTACTTC
TRBJ1-2 NA NA TRBV29-1 12 CSVGFSNYGYTF TGCAGCGTGGGATTCTCTAACTATGGCTACACCTTC
TRBJ1-2 NA NA TRBV20-1 15 CSASGTASSNYGYTF TGCAGTGCCTCTGGGACCGCGAGTTCTAACTATGGCTACACCTTC
TRBJ2-1 NA NA TRBV6-5 13 CASSRPSYNEQFF TGTGCCAGCAGTCGTCCCTCCTACAATGAGCAGTTCTTC
TRBJ2-1 NA TRBD2 TRBV3-1 18 CASSQGSGRRSSYNEQFF TGTGCCAGCAGCCAAGGGAGCGGGAGGAGGAGCTCCTACAATGAGCAGTTCTTC
TRBJ2-7 NA TRBD1 TRBV20-1 14 CSAAPGQGRSEQYF TGCAGTGCTGCACCGGGACAGGGGAGAAGCGAGCAGTACTTC
TRBJ2-5 NA NA TRBV7-2 16 CASSLGRGALGETQYF TGTGCCAGCAGCTTAGGAAGGGGGGCCCTCGGGGAGACCCAGTACTTC
TRBJ1-1 NA TRBD1 TRBV6-2/TRBV6-3 13 CASSPGTGRLAFF TGTGCCAGCAGTCCCGGGACAGGGAGATTGGCTTTCTTT
TRBJ1-5 NA NA TRBV9 15 CASSVGANQGQPQHF TGTGCCAGCAGCGTGGGGGCGAATCAGGGCCAGCCCCAGCATTTT
TRBJ2-1 NA NA TRBV5-4 14 CASSLDYGAEEQFF TGTGCCAGCAGCTTGGATTACGGGGCTGAGGAGCAGTTCTTC
TRBJ2-2 NA NA TRBV23-1 15 CASSQSTRNTGELFF TGCGCCAGCAGTCAATCGACACGTAACACCGGGGAGCTGTTTTTT
TRBJ2-3 NA NA TRBV3-1 16 CASSQALADSTDTQYF TGTGCCAGCAGCCAAGCCTTAGCGGATAGCACAGATACGCAGTATTTT
TRBJ2-3 NA TRBD2 TRBV3-1 14 CASSHWASGDTQYF TGTGCCAGCAGCCACTGGGCTAGCGGGGATACGCAGTATTTT
TRBJ2-1 NA NA TRBV15 16 CATSKGGIYSYNEQFF TGTGCCACCAGCAAAGGGGGGATATACTCCTACAATGAGCAGTTCTTC
TRBJ1-4 once NA TRBV20-1 12 CSARLPNEKLFF TGCAGTGCTCGGCTGCCCAATGAAAAACTGTTTTTT
TRBJ2-1 NA TRBD2 TRBV7-9 17 CASTRAGWVRTYNEQFF TGTGCCAGCACGAGAGCGGGATGGGTTCGTACTTACAATGAGCAGTTCTTC